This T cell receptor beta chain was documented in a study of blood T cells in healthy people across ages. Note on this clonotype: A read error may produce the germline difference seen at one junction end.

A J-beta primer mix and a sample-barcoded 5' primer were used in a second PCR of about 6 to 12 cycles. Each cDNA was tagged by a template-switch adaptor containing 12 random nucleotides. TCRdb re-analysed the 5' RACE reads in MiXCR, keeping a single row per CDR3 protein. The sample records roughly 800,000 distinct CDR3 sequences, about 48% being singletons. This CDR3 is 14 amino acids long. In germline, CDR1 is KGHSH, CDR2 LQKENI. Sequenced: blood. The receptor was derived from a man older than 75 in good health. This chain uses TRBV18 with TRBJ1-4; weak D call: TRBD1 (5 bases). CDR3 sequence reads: CASSPRDALEKLFF. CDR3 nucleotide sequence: TGTGCCAGTTCACCCAGGGACGCGCTCGAAAAACTGTTTTTT.